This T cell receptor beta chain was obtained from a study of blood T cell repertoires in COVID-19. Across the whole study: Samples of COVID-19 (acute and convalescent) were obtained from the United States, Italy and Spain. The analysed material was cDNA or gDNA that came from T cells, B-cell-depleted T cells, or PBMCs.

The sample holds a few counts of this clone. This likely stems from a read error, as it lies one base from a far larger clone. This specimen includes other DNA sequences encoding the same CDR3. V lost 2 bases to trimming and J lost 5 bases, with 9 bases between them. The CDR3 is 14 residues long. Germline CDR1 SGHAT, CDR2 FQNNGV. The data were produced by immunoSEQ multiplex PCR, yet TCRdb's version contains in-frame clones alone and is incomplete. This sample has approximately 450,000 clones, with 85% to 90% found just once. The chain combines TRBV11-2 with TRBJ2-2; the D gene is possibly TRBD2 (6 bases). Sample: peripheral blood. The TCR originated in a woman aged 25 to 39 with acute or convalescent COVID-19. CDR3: CASSLTRGTGELFF. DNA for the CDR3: TGTGCCAGCAGCTTAACCCGGGGGACCGGGGAGCTGTTTTTT.